The source of this T cell receptor (beta chain) is a study of cytomegalovirus exposure and HLA in healthy donors. Study-level findings and limits: A later analysis linked about 17,000 TCR beta sequences to HLA alleles at 0.05 false discovery rate. The classifier reportedly diagnosed cytomegalovirus status with high specificity and sensitivity. The HLA-A and HLA-B alleles of most subjects were reportedly predicted accurately from TCR beta sequences.

The CDR3 has 16 residues. CDR1 and CDR2 from the germline V gene are KGHSH and LQKENI. With 1 base clipped from V and 3 bases from J, the junction kept 8 bases outside the gene matches. The PCR used 60 Vbeta and 13 Jbeta primers. TCRdb's copy holds only in-frame clones and misses some; the assay was immunoSEQ multiplex PCR. Among 100,000 or so clones listed, 70% to 90% were seen once. Participants comprised healthy donors of bone marrow. Concerning this clone itself: Its specificity is unknown.

V gene TRBV18 combines with J gene TRBJ1-1; TRBD1 agrees at 7 bases. Source material: PBMCs. This TCR was sampled from a man younger than 35 in good health and CMV-seronegative. CDR3 coding DNA: TGTGCCAGCTCACCACGGGCTGGGGACAGCTACACTGAAGCTTTCTTT. This sequence encodes CASSPRAGDSYTEAFF.